This TCR beta chain derives from a study of OX40 agonist ivuxolimab in advanced cancers. Broader study findings: By week 6 at 0.1 to 3.0 mg/kg, blood CD4+ and CD8+ T cells had expanded clonally.

The method was immunoSEQ multiplex PCR; TCRdb's version includes in-frame clones alone and lacks a portion of them. The sample consists of about 54,000 clones, around four fifths of them appearing once. V was shortened by 2 bases and J by 8 bases, with 15 bases between the two germline ends. There are 14 residues in the CDR3. Germline values: CDR1 LNHDA, CDR2 SQIVND (reference sequence). Sampling times: baseline, cycle 4 day 1, cycle 7 day 1. About this clone: The antigen is unknown.

The origin of this receptor is an adult with an advanced solid tumor such as melanoma, head and neck, liver or kidney cancer. The sample in question was CD4+ or CD8+ T cells sorted from blood, obtained in a trial of the OX40 agonist ivuxolimab. The gene calls are TRBV19 and TRBJ1-1; D is undetermined. The CDR3, as DNA: TGTGCCAGTAGTATACGGCGACCGGAGGGCGAAGCTTTCTTT. Encoded protein: CASSIRRPEGEAFF.